Reported below is one T cell receptor beta chain. This sample stems from a study of T cell changes during pregnancy in multiple sclerosis. CDR1 is SGHRS and CDR2 is YFSETQ in the germline V gene. The CDR3 contains 14 residues. Deletions cut 5 bases from V and 7 bases from J, with 13 bases between. TCRdb's copy holds only in-frame clones and misses some; the assay was immunoSEQ multiplex PCR. This table has tens of thousands of clones, approximately 91% appearing once. The chain is built from TRBV5-1 and TRBJ1-6; possibly TRBD1 for D (6 bases). This clonotype originated in a female donor with multiple sclerosis, enrolled in a pregnancy study. The sample consisted of CD4+ T cells from peripheral blood mononuclear cells, taken in the first trimester of pregnancy. The CDR3 here is CASRPGRGNSPLHF. The CDR3 DNA follows: TGCGCCAGCAGACCAGGGAGGGGGAATTCACCCCTCCACTTT.